One and the same sample provided the 5 T cell receptor beta chains below, sequenced in a study of CD8 T cells in Susac syndrome. An amount of RNA that ranged from roughly 0.5 to 1 ug was reverse transcribed with random hexamers. TCRdb re-analysed the immunoSEQ multiplex PCR reads in MiXCR, keeping a single row per CDR3 protein. The sample includes about 280,000 distinct CDR3 sequences, about 88% seen only once; the top ten take approximately 0.12%. Sequenced sample: CD8+ T cells from PBMCs. The receptors come from a human donor with multiple sclerosis.

This clonotype turned up a few times. This chain connects TRBV29-1 to TRBJ2-7; the match to TRBD1 covers 7 bases. CDR3 length: 14 amino acids. The V gene's germline CDR1 is SQVTM and CDR2 ANQGSEA. V shed 0 bases and J 2 bases; nucleotides not matched to a gene: 4. The CDR3: CSVEEPGTAYEQYF. The CDR3 nucleotides are TGCAGCGTTGAAGAGCCGGGGACAGCCTACGAGCAGTACTTC.

The chain combines TRBV28 with TRBJ2-1; 7 positions match TRBD1. V was pared by 8 bases and J by 4 bases, with 8 bases of the junction left unmatched. The germline gives CDR1 MDHEN, CDR2 SYDVKM. The CDR3 has 14 amino acids. CDR3 region: CASLQGRPYNEQFF. The CDR3, as DNA: TGTGCCAGCTTACAGGGGCGGCCTTACAATGAGCAGTTCTTC.

This sequence joins TRBV4-1 and TRBJ2-2; weak D call: TRBD1 (6 bases). The V and J ends lost 3 bases and 0 bases respectively, with 14 bases between them. The CDR3 has 17 residues. Germline V CDR1 and CDR2: MGHRA, YSYEKL. CDR3 sequence: CASSQKAGAPNTGELFF. CDR3 DNA sequence: TGCGCCAGCAGCCAGAAGGCAGGGGCCCCGAACACCGGGGAGCTGTTTTTT.

The chain employs TRBV29-1 and TRBJ1-2; the match to TRBD1 covers 8 bases. V shed 7 bases and J 4 bases; nucleotides not matched to a gene: 11. This CDR3 is 14 amino acids long. Germline loops: CDR1 SQVTM, CDR2 ANQGSEA. CDR3 DNA sequence: TGCAGCGCCCTGGCGACAGGGGAGCCCTATGGCTACACCTTC. Its protein is CSALATGEPYGYTF.

This chain uses TRBV6-1 with TRBJ2-7; 10 bases agree with TRBD2. The V segment lost 6 bases and the J segment 0 bases; nucleotides outside the gene matches: 5. The CDR3 runs 15 residues. CDR1 is MNHNS, CDR2 SASEGT, per germline. The CDR3 region is CASSTSGISSYEQYF. Written as DNA, the CDR3 is TGTGCCAGCAGCACTAGCGGGATTAGCTCCTACGAGCAGTACTTC.